The source of this T cell receptor (beta chain) is a study of cytomegalovirus exposure and HLA in healthy donors. Study in general: Early released data had approximately 86 million unique TCRs, all coming from HLA-typed donors. Of several hundred genotyped donors, roughly 81% grouped in the Caucasian-associated ancestry cluster.

CDR1 is MGHRA and CDR2 is YSYEKL in the germline V gene. With 4 bases removed from V and 4 bases from J, the gap between germline ends came to 18 bases. This CDR3 has 16 residues. Study-wide results and limits: The study labeled 170 or so TCR beta chains cytomegalovirus-associated. In vitro confirmation showed a few CMV-associated chains to be CMV antigen specific.

A multiplex PCR was run with 60 Vbeta primers and 13 Jbeta primers. The protocol was immunoSEQ multiplex PCR, while the TCRdb copy is restricted to in-frame clones and leaves out a portion. Recorded for this sample: about 200,000 clones. About this clone: Its matching antigen is unknown.

The rearrangement uses TRBV4-1 and TRBJ2-3, with TRBD2 as a possible D gene (6 bases). The sequencing input was PBMCs. The receptor comes from a woman aged 25 to 39 in good health and CMV-seropositive. Here the CDR3 reads CASSPLGLGGADTQYF. CDR3 nucleotide sequence: TGCGCCAGCAGCCCACTCGGACTCGGCGGGGCAGATACGCAGTATTTT.